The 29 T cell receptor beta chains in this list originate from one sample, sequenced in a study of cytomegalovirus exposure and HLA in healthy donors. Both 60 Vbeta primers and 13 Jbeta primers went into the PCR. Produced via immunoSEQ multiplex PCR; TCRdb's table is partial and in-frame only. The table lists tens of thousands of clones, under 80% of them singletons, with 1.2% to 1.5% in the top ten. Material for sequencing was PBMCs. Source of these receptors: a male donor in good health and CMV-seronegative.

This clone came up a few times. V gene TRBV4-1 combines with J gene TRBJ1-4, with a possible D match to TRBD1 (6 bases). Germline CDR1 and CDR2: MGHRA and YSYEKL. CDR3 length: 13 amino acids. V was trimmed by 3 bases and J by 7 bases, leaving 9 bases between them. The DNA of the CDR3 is TGCGCCAGCAGCCAGACCAGGGGTGAAAAACTGTTTTTT. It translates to CASSQTRGEKLFF.

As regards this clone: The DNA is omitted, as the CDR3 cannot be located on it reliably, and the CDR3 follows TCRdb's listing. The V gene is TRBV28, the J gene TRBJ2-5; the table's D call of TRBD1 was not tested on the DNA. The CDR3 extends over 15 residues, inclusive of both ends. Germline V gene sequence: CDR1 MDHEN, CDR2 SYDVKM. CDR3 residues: CASSFFGQGSHEQYF.

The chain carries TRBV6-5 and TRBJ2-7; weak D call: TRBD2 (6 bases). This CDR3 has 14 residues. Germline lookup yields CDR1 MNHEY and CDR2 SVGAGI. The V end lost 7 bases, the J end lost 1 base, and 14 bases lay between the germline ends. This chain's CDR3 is CASKLPGDSYEQYF. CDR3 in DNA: TGTGCCAGCAAACTACCGGGGGATTCCTACGAGCAGTACTTC.

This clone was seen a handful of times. CDR3 bases: TGTGCCAGCAGCCGCCTCCCGGGAACTAATGAAAAACTGTTTTTT. It yields the protein CASSRLPGTNEKLFF. The chain couples TRBV5-6 to TRBJ1-4; D is ambiguous. The CDR3 covers 15 residues. Germline CDR1 is SGHDT and CDR2 is YYEEEE. The germline V and J ends were trimmed by 4 bases and 1 base, with 11 bases remaining between them.

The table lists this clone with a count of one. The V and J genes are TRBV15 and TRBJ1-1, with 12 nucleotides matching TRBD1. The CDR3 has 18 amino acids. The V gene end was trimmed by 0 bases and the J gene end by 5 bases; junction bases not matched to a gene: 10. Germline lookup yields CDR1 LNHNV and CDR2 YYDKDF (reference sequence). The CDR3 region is CATSRDLIGDRGRTEAFF. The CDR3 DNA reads TGTGCCACCAGCAGAGACCTTATAGGGGACAGGGGGCGTACTGAAGCTTTCTTT.

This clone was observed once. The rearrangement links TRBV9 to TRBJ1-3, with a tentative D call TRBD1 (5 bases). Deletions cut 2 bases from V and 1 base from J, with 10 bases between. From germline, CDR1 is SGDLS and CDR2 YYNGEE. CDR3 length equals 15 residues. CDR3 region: CASSVGGGSGNTIYF. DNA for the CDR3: TGTGCCAGCAGCGTTGGCGGGGGGTCTGGAAACACCATATATTTT.

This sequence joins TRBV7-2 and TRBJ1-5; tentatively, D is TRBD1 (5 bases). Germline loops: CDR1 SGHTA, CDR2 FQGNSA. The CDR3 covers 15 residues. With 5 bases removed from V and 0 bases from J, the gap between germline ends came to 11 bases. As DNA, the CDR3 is TGTGCCAGCAGCCCGATGGGGGGTAGCAATCAGCCCCAGCATTTT. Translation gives CASSPMGGSNQPQHF.

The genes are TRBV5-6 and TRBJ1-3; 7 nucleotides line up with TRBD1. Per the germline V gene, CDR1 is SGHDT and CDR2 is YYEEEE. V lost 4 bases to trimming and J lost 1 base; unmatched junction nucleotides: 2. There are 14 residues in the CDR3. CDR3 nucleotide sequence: TGTGCCAGCAGCCCGACAGGGTCTGGAAACACCATATATTTT. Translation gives CASSPTGSGNTIYF.

This CDR3 is CSVEDPRTLTNYGYTF. As DNA, the CDR3 is TGCAGCGTTGAAGATCCCAGGACATTGACTAACTATGGCTACACCTTC. This rearrangement joins TRBV29-1 to TRBJ1-2; possible D gene TRBD1, 5 bases. Trimming left V 0 bases short and J 0 bases short, with 14 bases between. The CDR3 is 16 amino acids. CDR1 is SQVTM and CDR2 is ANQGSEA in the germline V gene.

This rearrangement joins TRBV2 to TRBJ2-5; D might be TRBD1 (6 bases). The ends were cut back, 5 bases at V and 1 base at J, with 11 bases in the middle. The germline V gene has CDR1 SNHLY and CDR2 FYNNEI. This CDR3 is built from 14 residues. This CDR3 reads CASSSDRSQETQYF. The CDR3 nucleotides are TGTGCCAGCAGTTCGGACAGATCCCAAGAGACCCAGTACTTC.

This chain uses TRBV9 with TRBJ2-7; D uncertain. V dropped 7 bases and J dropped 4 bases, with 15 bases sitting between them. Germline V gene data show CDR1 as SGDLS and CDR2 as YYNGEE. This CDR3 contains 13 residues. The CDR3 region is CASGTSEEYEQYF. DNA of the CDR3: TGTGCCAGCGGAACATCTGAGGAGTACGAGCAGTACTTC.

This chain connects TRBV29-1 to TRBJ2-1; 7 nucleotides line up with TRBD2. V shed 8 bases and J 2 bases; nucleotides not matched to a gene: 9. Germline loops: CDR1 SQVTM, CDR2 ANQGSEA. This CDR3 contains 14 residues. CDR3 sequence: CSPRLADTYNEQFF. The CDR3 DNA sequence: TGCAGCCCCCGACTAGCCGACACCTACAATGAGCAGTTCTTC.

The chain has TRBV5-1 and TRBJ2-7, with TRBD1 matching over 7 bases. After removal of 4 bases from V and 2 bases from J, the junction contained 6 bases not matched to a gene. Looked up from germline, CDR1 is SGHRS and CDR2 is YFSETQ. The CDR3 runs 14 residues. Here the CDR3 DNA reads TGCGCCAGCAGCCGTGAGGGGGCTCCCTACGAGCAGTACTTC. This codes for CASSREGAPYEQYF.

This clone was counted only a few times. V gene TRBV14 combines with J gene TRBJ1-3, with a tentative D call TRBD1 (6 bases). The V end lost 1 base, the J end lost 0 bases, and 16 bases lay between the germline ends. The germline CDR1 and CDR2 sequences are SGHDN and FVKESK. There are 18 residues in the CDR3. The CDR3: CASSQVAGAVISGNTIYF. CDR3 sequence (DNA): TGTGCCAGCAGCCAAGTCGCAGGGGCCGTGATCTCTGGAAACACCATATATTTT.

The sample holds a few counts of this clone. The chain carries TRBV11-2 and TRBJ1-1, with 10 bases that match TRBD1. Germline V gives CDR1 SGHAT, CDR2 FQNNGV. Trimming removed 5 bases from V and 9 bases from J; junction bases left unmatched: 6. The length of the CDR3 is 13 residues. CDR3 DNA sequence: TGTGCCAGCAGCCTCGGACAGGGGGGGAAAGCTTTCTTT. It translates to CASSLGQGGKAFF.

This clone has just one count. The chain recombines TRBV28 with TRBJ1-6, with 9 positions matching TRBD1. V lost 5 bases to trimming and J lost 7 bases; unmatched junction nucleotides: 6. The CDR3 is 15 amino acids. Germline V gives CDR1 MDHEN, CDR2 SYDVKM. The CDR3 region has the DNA TGTGCCAGCAGTAACCGGGACAGGGTCAATTCACCCCTCCACTTT. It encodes CASSNRDRVNSPLHF. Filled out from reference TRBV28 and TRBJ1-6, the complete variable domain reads DVKVTQSSRYLVKRTGEKVFLECVQDMDHENMFWYRQDPGLGLRLIYFSYDVKMKEKGDIPEGYSVSREKKERFSLILESASTNQTSMYLCASSNRDRVNSPLHFGNGTRLTVT.

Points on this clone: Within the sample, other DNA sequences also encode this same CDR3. CDR3 DNA: TGTGCCAGTAGTAGTCCCGCGTTACGGGGGGTCAAAGAGACCCAGTACTTC. It codes for CASSSPALRGVKETQYF. The chain recombines TRBV19 with TRBJ2-5; 7 nucleotides agree with TRBD2. Germline V gives CDR1 LNHDA, CDR2 SQIVND (reference sequence). Unmatched junction bases numbered 14, after V lost 4 bases and J lost 3 bases. This CDR3 is 17 amino acids long.

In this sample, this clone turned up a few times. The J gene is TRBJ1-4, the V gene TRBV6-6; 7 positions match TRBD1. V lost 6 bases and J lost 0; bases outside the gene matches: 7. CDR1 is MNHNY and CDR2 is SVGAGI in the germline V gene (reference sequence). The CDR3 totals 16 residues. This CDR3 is CASSRRTGATNEKLFF. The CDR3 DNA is TGTGCCAGCAGCCGCCGGACAGGTGCAACTAATGAAAAACTGTTTTTT.

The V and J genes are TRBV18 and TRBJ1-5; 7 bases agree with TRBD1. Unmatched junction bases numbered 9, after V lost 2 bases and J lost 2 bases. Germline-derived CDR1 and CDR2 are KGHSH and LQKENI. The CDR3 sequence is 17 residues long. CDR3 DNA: TGTGCCAGCTCACCAGGACAGGCTGGGGTCGGCAATCAGCCCCAGCATTTT. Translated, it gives CASSPGQAGVGNQPQHF.

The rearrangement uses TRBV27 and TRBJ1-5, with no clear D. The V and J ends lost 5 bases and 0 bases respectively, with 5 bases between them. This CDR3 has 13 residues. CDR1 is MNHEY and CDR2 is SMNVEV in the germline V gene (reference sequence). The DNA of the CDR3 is TGTGCCAGCAGTAGAGTTAGCAATCAGCCCCAGCATTTT. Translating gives CASSRVSNQPQHF.

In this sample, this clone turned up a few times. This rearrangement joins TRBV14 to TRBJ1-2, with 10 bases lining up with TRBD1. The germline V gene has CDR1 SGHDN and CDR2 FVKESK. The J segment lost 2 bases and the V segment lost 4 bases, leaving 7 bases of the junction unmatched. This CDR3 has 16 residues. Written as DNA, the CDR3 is TGTGCCAGCAGCCTCCGACAGGGGGCTAGGAACTATGGCTACACCTTC. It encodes CASSLRQGARNYGYTF.

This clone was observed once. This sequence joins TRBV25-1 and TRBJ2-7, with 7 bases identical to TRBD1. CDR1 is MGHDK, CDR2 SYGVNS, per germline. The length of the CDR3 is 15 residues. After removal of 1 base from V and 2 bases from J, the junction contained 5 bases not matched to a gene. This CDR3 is CASSESGTAAYEQYF. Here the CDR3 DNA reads TGTGCCAGCAGTGAATCCGGGACAGCTGCCTACGAGCAGTACTTC.

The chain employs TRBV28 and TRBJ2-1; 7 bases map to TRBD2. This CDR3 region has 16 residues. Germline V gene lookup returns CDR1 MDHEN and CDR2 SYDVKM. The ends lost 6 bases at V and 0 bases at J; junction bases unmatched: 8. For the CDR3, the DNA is TGTGCCAGCAGCGGCGGGGCTAGCGGCTCCTACAATGAGCAGTTCTTC. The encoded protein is CASSGGASGSYNEQFF.

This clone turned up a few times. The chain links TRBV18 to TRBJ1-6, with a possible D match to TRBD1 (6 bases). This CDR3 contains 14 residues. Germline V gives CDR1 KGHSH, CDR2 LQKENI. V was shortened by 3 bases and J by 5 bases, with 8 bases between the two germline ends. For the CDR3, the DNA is TGTGCCAGCTCACCGGACAGAAATAATTCACCCCTCCACTTT. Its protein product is CASSPDRNNSPLHF.

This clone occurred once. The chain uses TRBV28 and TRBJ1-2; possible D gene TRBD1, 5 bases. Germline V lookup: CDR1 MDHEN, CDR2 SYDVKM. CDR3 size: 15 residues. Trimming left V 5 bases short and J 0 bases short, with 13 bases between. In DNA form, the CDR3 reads TGTGCCAGCAGTCTGGGAGGGGCGGCTAACTATGGCTACACCTTC. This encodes CASSLGGAANYGYTF.

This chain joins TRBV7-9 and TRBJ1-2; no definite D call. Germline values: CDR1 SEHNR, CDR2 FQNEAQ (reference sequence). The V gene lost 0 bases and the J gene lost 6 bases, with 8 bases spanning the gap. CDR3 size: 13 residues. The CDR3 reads CASSLAGEDGYTF. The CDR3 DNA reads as TGTGCCAGCAGCTTAGCGGGAGAAGATGGCTACACCTTC.

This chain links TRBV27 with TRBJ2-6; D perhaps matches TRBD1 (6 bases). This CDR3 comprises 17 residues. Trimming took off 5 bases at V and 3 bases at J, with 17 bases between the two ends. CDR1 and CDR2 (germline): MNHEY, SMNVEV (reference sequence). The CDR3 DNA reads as TGTGCCAGCAGTCGACGTCCCAACAGGGTTGGGGCCAACGTCCTGACTTTC. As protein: CASSRRPNRVGANVLTF. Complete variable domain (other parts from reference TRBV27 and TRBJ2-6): EAQVTQNPRYLITVTGKKLTVTCSQNMNHEYMSWYRQDPGLGLRQIYYSMNVEVTDKGDVPEGYKVSRKEKRNFPLILESPSPNQTSLYFCASSRRPNRVGANVLTFGAGSRLTVL.

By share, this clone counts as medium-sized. The CDR3: CASSQTGAVNEKLFF. CDR3 in DNA: TGTGCCAGCAGTCAGACAGGGGCCGTCAATGAAAAACTGTTTTTT. The chain carries TRBV6-1 and TRBJ1-4, with 8 bases aligning to TRBD1. The CDR3 consists of 15 residues. Germline V gene data show CDR1 as MNHNS and CDR2 as SASEGT. The J segment lost 5 bases and the V segment lost 5 bases, leaving 7 bases of the junction unmatched.

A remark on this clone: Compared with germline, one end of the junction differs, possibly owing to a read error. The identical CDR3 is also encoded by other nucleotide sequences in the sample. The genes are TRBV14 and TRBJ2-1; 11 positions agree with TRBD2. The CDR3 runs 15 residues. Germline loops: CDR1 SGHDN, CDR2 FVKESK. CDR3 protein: CASSLAGGPLYEQFF. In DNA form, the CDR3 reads TGCGCCAGCAGTTTAGCGGGGGGGCCTCTCTATGAGCAGTTCTTC.